One T cell receptor (beta chain) is described in this entry. What it binds is unknown. V was clipped by 5 bases and J by 4 bases, with 8 bases between them. CDR1 and CDR2 from the germline V gene are GTSNPN and SVGIG (reference sequence). This CDR3 is built from 11 residues. The data stem from a study of T-cell memory formation after mild COVID-19. Study-level information: Clusters were largely donor specific.

5'RACE with constant-segment primers built TCRalpha and TCRbeta cDNA libraries with UMIs. TCRdb reprocessed the 5' RACE reads via MiXCR and lists one record per CDR3 protein. The sample holds approximately 150,000 distinct CDR3 sequences, 15% to 20% seen once. Study-level findings and limits: Mainly CM and EM harbored the contracting CD4+ clones; mainly EMRA harbored the CD8+ ones.

The sample taken for sequencing was PBMCs or a T cell subset sorted from them (not recorded which). The TCR was taken from an adult woman who had mild COVID-19 (a few samples of this study predate the infection). Cell type and time point are not known. The genes are TRBV30 and TRBJ1-1; D ambiguous. CDR3 DNA: TGTGCCTGGGCGGCTACCACTGAAGCTTTCTTT. Protein sequence: CAWAATTEAFF.